These T cell receptor beta chains were read from a single sample in a study of metastatic and nonmetastatic thyroid tumors. TCRdb reanalyzed the PCR reads via MiXCR. The sample has tens of thousands of clones; 15% to 20% are singletons. Sequenced sample: blood. Receptors were obtained from a male donor with papillary thyroid cancer or a benign thyroid nodule (not recorded which). Some clones in this sample may be carry-over from other donors' samples. The CDR3 runs from the conserved cysteine through the conserved F or W. Each record gives: D gene, clone size, J gene, V gene, CDR3 DNA, CDR3 protein. D genes are given only for firm matches. Expanded clones are given a class, and other clones once, few, many or no size at all.

>-|-|TRBJ2-7|TRBV4-2
TGTGCCAGCAGCCAAGATCATGGTTACGAGCATTACTTT
CASSQDHGYEHYF
>-|many|TRBJ1-1|TRBV20-1
TGCAGTGGCCTAATGAACACTGAAGCTTTCTTT
CSGLMNTEAFF
>-|-|TRBJ2-1|TRBV20-1
TGCAGTGCTAGAAGGGCTCACAATGAGCAGTTCTTC
CSARRAHNEQFF
>-|many|TRBJ2-1|TRBV6-2/TRBV6-3
TGTGCCAGCAGTCTACAGGGCTCCCGGTACAATGAGCAGTTCTTC
CASSLQGSRYNEQFF
>TRBD1|many|TRBJ1-1|TRBV6-1
TGTGCCAGCAACCCCCGGGACAGGGGACCTATGAACACTGAAGCTTTCTTT
CASNPRDRGPMNTEAFF
>-|many|TRBJ1-3|TRBV3-1
TGTGCCAGCAGCCAAGGCAGGCATTACTCTGGAAACACCATATATTTT
CASSQGRHYSGNTIYF
>-|many|TRBJ1-2|TRBV3-1
TGTGCCAGCAGCCAAGACAGTAACTATGGCTACACCTTC
CASSQDSNYGYTF
>TRBD1|many|TRBJ1-1|TRBV5-8
TGTGCCAGCAGCTACCTGACAGGGCGGACTGAAGCTTTCTTT
CASSYLTGRTEAFF
>TRBD2|many|TRBJ2-1|TRBV12-3/TRBV12-4
TGTGCCAGCAGTTTGGTAGCGGGAGTCTTCAGTGAGCAGTTCTTC
CASSLVAGVFSEQFF
>-|many|TRBJ2-6|TRBV29-1
TGCAGCGTTGAACTGGGGGAGAATGGCCGCCCAGGGGGGGCCAACGTCCTGACTTTC
CSVELGENGRPGGANVLTF
>-|many|TRBJ2-1|TRBV2
TGTGCCAGCAGGACAGGGAGGACTGGGAATGAGCAGTTCTTC
CASRTGRTGNEQFF
>-|-|TRBJ2-7|TRBV15
TGTGCCACCAGCAGGGCGCAGTGCTCCTACCAGCAGTACTTC
CATSRAQCSYQQYF
>-|-|TRBJ2-1|TRBV6-1
TGTGCAAGCTCCTACAAGTACAATGAGCAGTTCTTC
CASSYKYNEQFF
>TRBD2|-|TRBJ2-1|TRBV11-1
TGTGCCAATGAGTCTAGCGGGAGGTCCGAGTCCTACAATGAGCAGTTCTTC
CANESSGRSESYNEQFF
>-|-|TRBJ1-2|TRBV27
TGTGCCAGCAGTGGCCCATCGCATCCTGGGAACTATGGCTACGCCTTC
CASSGPSHPGNYGYAF
>-|many|TRBJ2-1|TRBV30
TGTGCCTGGAGCGTCCGGGGCAGCTCCTACAATGAGCAGTTCTTC
CAWSVRGSSYNEQFF
>-|many|TRBJ2-2|TRBV10-1
TGCGCCAGCAGTGAGTCAGTAAACACCGGGGAGCTGTTTTTT
CASSESVNTGELFF
>TRBD2|-|TRBJ2-3|TRBV6-1
TGTGCCAGCAACTTGAGGCTAGCGGGAGGGACTAGCACAGATACGCAGTATTTT
CASNLRLAGGTSTDTQYF
>-|few|TRBJ1-1|TRBV27
TGTGCCAGCAGACTCAAGGTTCGAGGGAAAACTGAAGCTTTCTTT
CASRLKVRGKTEAFF
>TRBD1|many|TRBJ1-4|TRBV18
TGTGCCAGCTCCCCACGCCGCGGACAGGACCGCGGTGAAAAACTGTTTTTT
CASSPRRGQDRGEKLFF
>-|-|TRBJ1-4|TRBV5-1
TGCGCCAGCAGCTTGGCCGCGGGGGCAGGGGAAAAACTGCTTTTT
CASSLAAGAGEKLLF
>-|many|TRBJ2-1|TRBV6-1
TGTGCCAGCAGTGAGCGGGGCTCCTACAATGAGCAGTTCTTC
CASSERGSYNEQFF
>TRBD2|many|TRBJ2-3|TRBV30
TGTGCCTGGAGTGTGATAGCGGGAGAAGGGGGCCTCACAGATACGCAGTATTTT
CAWSVIAGEGGLTDTQYF
>-|-|TRBJ2-1|TRBV19
TGTGCCAGTAGAGATGGGGCACCCTCCTACAATGAGCAGTTCTTC
CASRDGAPSYNEQFF
>-|many|TRBJ1-3|TRBV27
TGTGCCAGTAGACAGAGTTCTGGAAACACCATATATTTT
CASRQSSGNTIYF
>-|many|TRBJ2-2|TRBV11-1
TGTGCCAGCAGCCCCGACGGAGGGGCTAATACCGGGGAGCTGTTTTTT
CASSPDGGANTGELFF
>TRBD2|many|TRBJ2-1|TRBV6-1
TGTGCCAGCAGTGAAGTCCTAGCGGGCAACGGCGATGAGCAGTTCTTC
CASSEVLAGNGDEQFF
>TRBD2|many|TRBJ2-3|TRBV6-2/TRBV6-3
TGTGCCAGCAGAACGAGCGGGAGCGGGTTAGATACGCAGTATTTT
CASRTSGSGLDTQYF
>-|-|TRBJ1-6|TRBV12-3/TRBV12-4
TGTGCCAGTTCCAGGGTCCCTAATTCACCCCTCCACTTT
CASSRVPNSPLHF
>-|many|TRBJ1-6|TRBV7-2
TGTGCCAGCAGCTTAGATTTCGGAGCACCCACCCTCCACTTT
CASSLDFGAPTLHF
>-|few|TRBJ2-3|TRBV6-1
TGTGCCAGCAGTGAATCCACAGGGAGCACGGATACTCAGTATTTT
CASSESTGSTDTQYF
>-|many|TRBJ2-2|TRBV6-1
TGTGCCAGCAGTTCATCAGGCTCCCCCACCGGGGAGCTGTTTTTT
CASSSSGSPTGELFF
>TRBD2|many|TRBJ2-2|TRBV4-3
TGCGCCAGCAGCCCCTGGACTAGCGAGAAGAACACCGGGGAGCTGTTTTTT
CASSPWTSEKNTGELFF
>-|-|TRBJ1-2|TRBV30
TGTGCCTGGGTTTTTATGTCAGGGGTGCACTATGGCTACACCTTC
CAWVFMSGVHYGYTF
>-|-|TRBJ2-3|TRBV7-8
TGTGCCAGCAGCTTAATGATTGGTATAGCGAGCACAGATACGCAGTATTTT
CASSLMIGIASTDTQYF
>-|many|TRBJ2-7|TRBV12-3/TRBV12-4
TGTGCCAGCGTTAAGGGGCAGGGGAGCTCCTACGAGCAGTACTTC
CASVKGQGSSYEQYF
>-|few|TRBJ2-7|TRBV6-2/TRBV6-3
TGTGCCAGCAGTTATATGGGCACCGAGCAGTACTTC
CASSYMGTEQYF
>-|-|TRBJ2-2|TRBV14
TGTGCCAGCAGCCAAGATTTAGTGGTTGTGGGGGCCGGGGCGAACACCGGGGAGCTGTTTTTT
CASSQDLVVVGAGANTGELFF
>TRBD2|many|TRBJ2-2|TRBV7-2
TGTGCCAGCAGCTCGGGACTAGGTACCGGGGAGCTGTTTTTT
CASSSGLGTGELFF
>-|-|TRBJ2-7|TRBV6-1
TGTTCCGGCATCATCGGCGGCCATTCCTACGAGCAGTACTTC
CSGIIGGHSYEQYF
>TRBD1|many|TRBJ2-1|TRBV2
TGTGCCAGCAGTGAATCGGGGACAGTAAATGAGCAGTTCTTC
CASSESGTVNEQFF
>TRBD1|many|TRBJ1-3|TRBV28
TGTGCCAGCAGACCCGACAGGGGAGGTTCTGGAAACACCATATATTTT
CASRPDRGGSGNTIYF
>-|many|TRBJ2-3|TRBV6-2/TRBV6-3
TGTGCCAGCACCTTTCTAGATACGCAGTATTTT
CASTFLDTQYF
>TRBD1|-|TRBJ2-5|TRBV12-3/TRBV12-4
TGTGCCAGCAGTTGGGGGCTGACAGGGGTATCAATGGAGACCCAGTACTTC
CASSWGLTGVSMETQYF
>TRBD1|many|TRBJ2-2|TRBV6-5
TGTGCCAGCAGTTCCGGGACAGGGACCCTTAGCAACACCGGGGAGCTGTTTTTT
CASSSGTGTLSNTGELFF
>-|-|TRBJ1-1|TRBV7-9
TGTGCCAGCAGCTTAGGAGCCGCCTCTGAAGCTTTCTTT
CASSLGAASEAFF
>-|many|TRBJ2-2|TRBV7-6
TGTGCCAGCAGCTTATCGGGGCCCGGGGAGCTGTTTTTT
CASSLSGPGELFF
>-|many|TRBJ2-2|TRBV5-1
TGCGCCAGCAGCTTGGATGCAGGAAGGCCCGGGGAGCTGTTTTTT
CASSLDAGRPGELFF
>TRBD2|few|TRBJ2-7|TRBV6-6
TGTGCCAGCAGTTACTCGAACTCACTAGCGGGGACTCCGCAGTACTTC
CASSYSNSLAGTPQYF
>-|-|TRBJ2-6|TRBV27
TGTGCCAGCAGTTTAACGGGGGTAGAGGTGGCCAACGTCCTGACTTTC
CASSLTGVEVANVLTF
>-|-|TRBJ2-2|TRBV10-3
TGTGCCAACATCACGGGCTCGGGGGAGATGAACACCGGGGAGCTGTTTTTT
CANITGSGEMNTGELFF
>TRBD1|many|TRBJ2-7|TRBV6-1
TGTGCCAGCAGTCAGGACAGGGGACCCTACGAGCAGTACTTC
CASSQDRGPYEQYF
>-|many|TRBJ1-2|TRBV19
TGTGCCAGTAGTGGGGATCTCTATGGCTACACCTTC
CASSGDLYGYTF